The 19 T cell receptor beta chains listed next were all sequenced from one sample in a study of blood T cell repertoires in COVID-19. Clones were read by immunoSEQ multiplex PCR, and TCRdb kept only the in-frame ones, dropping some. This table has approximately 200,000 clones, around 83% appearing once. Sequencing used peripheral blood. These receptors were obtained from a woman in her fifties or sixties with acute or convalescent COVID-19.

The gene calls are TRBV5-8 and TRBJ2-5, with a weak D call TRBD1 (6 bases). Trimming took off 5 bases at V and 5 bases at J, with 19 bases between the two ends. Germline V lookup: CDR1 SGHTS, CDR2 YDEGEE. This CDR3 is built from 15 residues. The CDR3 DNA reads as TGTGCCAGCAGAAATCCCCCAGGGGCGGACGAGACCCAGTACTTC. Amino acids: CASRNPPGADETQYF. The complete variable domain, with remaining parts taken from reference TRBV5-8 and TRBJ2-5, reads EAGVTQSPTHLIKTRGQQATLRCSPISGHTSVYWYQQALGLGLQFLLWYDEGEERNRGNFPPRFSGRQFPNYSSELNVNALELEDSALYLCASRNPPGADETQYFGPGTRLLVL.

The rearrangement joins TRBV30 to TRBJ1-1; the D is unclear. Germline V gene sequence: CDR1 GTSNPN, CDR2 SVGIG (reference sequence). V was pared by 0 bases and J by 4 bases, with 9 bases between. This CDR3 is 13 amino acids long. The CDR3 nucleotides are TGTGCCTGGAGTGTACACGGGTCCACTGAAGCTTTCTTT. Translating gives CAWSVHGSTEAFF.

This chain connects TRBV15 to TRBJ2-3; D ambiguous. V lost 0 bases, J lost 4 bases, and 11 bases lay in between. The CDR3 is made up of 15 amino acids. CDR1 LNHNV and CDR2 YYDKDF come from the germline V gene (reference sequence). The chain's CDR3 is CATSRDARSADTQYF. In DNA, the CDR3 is TGTGCCACCAGCAGAGATGCCCGGTCGGCAGATACGCAGTATTTT.

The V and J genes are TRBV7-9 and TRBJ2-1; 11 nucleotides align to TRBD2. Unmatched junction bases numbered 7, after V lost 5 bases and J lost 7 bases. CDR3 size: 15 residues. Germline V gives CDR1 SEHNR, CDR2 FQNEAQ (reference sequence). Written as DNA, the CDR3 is TGTGCCAGCAGCCCGCCCGGGACTAGCGGAAATGAGCAGTTCTTC. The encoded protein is CASSPPGTSGNEQFF.

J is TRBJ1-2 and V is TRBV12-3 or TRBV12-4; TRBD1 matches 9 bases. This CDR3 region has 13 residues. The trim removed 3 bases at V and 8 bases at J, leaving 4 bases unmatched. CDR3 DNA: TGTGCCAGCAGTTTCCGGACAGGGGAAGGCTACACCTTC. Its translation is CASSFRTGEGYTF.

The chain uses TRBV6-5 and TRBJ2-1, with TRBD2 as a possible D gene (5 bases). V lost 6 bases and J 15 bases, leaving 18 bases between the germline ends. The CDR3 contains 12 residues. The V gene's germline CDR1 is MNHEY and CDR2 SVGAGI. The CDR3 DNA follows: TGTGCCAGCAGAATCAAGGGAGAGTCCCCGTTCTTC. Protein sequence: CASRIKGESPFF.

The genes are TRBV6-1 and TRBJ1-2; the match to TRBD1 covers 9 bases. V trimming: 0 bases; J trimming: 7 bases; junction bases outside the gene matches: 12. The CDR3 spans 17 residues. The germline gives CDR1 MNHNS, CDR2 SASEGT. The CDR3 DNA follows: TGTGCCAGCAGTGAAGCGATTAGGGACAGGGTGGTAGGTGGCTACACCTTC. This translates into CASSEAIRDRVVGGYTF.

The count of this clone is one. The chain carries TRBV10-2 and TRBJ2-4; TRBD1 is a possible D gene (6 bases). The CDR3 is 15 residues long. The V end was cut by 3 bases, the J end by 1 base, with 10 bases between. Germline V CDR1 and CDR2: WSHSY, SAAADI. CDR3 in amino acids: CASSDPGVAKNIQYF. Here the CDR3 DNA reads TGCGCCAGCAGTGATCCAGGGGTGGCCAAAAACATTCAGTACTTC.

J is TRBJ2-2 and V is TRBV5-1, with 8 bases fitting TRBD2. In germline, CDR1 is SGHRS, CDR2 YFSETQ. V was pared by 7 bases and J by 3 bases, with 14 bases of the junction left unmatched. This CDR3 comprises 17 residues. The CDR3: CASQRGDGGAYTGELFF. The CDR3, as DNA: TGCGCCAGCCAGCGGGGTGACGGGGGGGCCTACACCGGGGAGCTGTTTTTT.

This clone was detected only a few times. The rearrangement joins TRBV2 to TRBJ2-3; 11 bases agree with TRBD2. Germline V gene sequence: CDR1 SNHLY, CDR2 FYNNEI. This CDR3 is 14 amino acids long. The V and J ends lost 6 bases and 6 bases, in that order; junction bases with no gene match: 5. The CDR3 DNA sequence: TGTGCCAGCAGCAGACGGACTAGCGGGGATACGCAGTATTTT. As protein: CASSRRTSGDTQYF.

The CDR3 protein is CASSTTGLQPQHF. DNA for the CDR3: TGTGCCAGCAGTACGACAGGCCTGCAGCCCCAGCATTTT. The V call is TRBV28, the J call TRBJ1-5; weak D call: TRBD1 (6 bases). Germline V CDR1 and CDR2: MDHEN, SYDVKM. Trimming shortened V by 5 bases and J by 7 bases, and 12 bases separated the two germline ends. This CDR3 contains 13 residues.

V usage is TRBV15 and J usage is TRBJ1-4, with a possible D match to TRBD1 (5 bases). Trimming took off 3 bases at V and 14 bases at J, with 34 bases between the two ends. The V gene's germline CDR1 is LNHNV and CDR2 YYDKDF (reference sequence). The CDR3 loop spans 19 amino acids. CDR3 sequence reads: CATSRSPPGTGIPNEVLFF. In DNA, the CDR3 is TGTGCCACCAGCAGGTCACCTCCTGGTACAGGAATTCCTAATGAGGTTCTGTTTTTT. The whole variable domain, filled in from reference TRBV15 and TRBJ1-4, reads DAMVIQNPRYQVTQFGKPVTLSCSQTLNHNVMYWYQQKSSQAPKLLFHYYDKDFNNEADTPDNFQSRRPNTSFCFLDIRSPGLGDTAMYLCATSRSPPGTGIPNEVLFFGSGTQLSVL.

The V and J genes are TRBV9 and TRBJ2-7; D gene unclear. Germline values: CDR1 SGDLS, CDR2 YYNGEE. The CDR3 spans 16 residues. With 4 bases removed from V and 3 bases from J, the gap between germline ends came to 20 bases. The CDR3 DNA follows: TGTGCCAGCAGCCCCTTGGTCTTAGCAGCCGGCTACGAGCAGTACTTC. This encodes CASSPLVLAAGYEQYF.

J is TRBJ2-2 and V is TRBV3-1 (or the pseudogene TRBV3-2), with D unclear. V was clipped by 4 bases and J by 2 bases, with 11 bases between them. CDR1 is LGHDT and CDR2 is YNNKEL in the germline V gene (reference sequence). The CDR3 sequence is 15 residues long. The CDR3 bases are TGTGCCAGCAGCCTCGCCCGGAGCAACACCGGGGAGCTGTTTTTT. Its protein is CASSLARSNTGELFF.

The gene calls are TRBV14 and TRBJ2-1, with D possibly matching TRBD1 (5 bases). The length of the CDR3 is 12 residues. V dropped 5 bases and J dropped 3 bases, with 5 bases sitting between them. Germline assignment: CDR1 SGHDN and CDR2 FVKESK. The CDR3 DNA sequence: TGTGCCAGCAGCAGGGGCTACAATGAGCAGTTCTTC. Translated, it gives CASSRGYNEQFF.

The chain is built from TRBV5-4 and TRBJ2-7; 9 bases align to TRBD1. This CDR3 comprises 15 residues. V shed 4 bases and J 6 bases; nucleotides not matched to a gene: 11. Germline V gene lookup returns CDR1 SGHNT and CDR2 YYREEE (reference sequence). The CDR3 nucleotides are TGTGCCAGCAGCACCCGGGACAGGGTTTTTGGCGAGCAGTACTTC. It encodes CASSTRDRVFGEQYF.

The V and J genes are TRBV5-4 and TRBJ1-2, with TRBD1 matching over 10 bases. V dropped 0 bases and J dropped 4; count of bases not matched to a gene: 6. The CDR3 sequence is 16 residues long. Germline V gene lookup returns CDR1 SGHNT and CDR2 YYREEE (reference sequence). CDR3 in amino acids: CASSLGQGAYGYGYTF. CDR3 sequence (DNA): TGTGCCAGCAGCTTGGGACAGGGGGCCTACGGCTATGGCTACACCTTC.

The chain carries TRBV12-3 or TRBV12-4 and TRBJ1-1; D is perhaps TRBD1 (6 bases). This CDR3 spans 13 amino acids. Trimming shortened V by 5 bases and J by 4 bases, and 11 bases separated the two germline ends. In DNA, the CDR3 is TGTGCCAGCAGTCAGGGGAGATCCACTGAAGCTTTCTTT. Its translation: CASSQGRSTEAFF.

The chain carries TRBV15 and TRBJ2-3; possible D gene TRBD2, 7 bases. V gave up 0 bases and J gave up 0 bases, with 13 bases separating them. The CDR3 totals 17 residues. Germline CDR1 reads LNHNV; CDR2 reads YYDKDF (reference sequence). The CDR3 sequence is CATSRDWAGASTDTQYF. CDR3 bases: TGTGCCACCAGCAGAGATTGGGCGGGGGCTAGCACAGATACGCAGTATTTT.